The 22 T cell receptor beta chains below come from one sample, sequenced in a study of T cells in localized non-small cell lung cancer. Profiled with immunoSEQ multiplex PCR; TCRdb holds only in-frame clones, not every one. This sample carries 30,000 to 45,000 clones, around 86% of them seen once, and the ten largest clones take under 8%. The specimen was peripheral blood mononuclear cells, collected before any cancer treatment. Receptors originate from a male donor aged 60 or over with stage II lung adenocarcinoma.

V usage is TRBV25-1 and J usage is TRBJ1-1, with D possibly being TRBD1 (5 bases). The germline gives CDR1 MGHDK, CDR2 SYGVNS. The CDR3 has 14 residues. Trimming left V 6 bases short and J 3 bases short, with 14 bases between. Here the CDR3 reads CASSDQFRDTEAFF. In DNA form, the CDR3 reads TGTGCCAGCAGCGACCAATTCAGGGACACTGAAGCTTTCTTT. Based on the CDR3 plus reference TRBV25-1 and TRBJ1-1, the full variable domain is EADIYQTPRYLVIGTGKKITLECSQTMGHDKMYWYQQDPGMELHLIHYSYGVNSTEKGDLSSESTVSRIRTEHFPLTLESARPSHTSQYLCASSDQFRDTEAFFGQGTRLTVV.

CDR3 DNA sequence: TGTGCCAGCAGTTTAAGGGAGGAGGGGAGGGGATACTATGGCTACACCTTC. Its protein product is CASSLREEGRGYYGYTF. V usage is TRBV28 and J usage is TRBJ1-2, with a weak D call TRBD1 (5 bases). V lost 2 bases to trimming and J lost 3 bases, with 19 bases between them. Germline V gene sequence: CDR1 MDHEN, CDR2 SYDVKM. CDR3 length: 17 residues.

A few counts support this clone. The chain joins TRBV6-4 to TRBJ2-1, with D possibly matching TRBD1 (6 bases). The germline gives CDR1 MRHNA, CDR2 SNTAGT. This CDR3 has 14 amino acids. V lost 3 bases, J lost 0 bases, and 6 bases lay in between. The CDR3 DNA sequence: TGTGCCAGCAGTGAGGACAGCTCCTACAATGAGCAGTTCTTC. Its translation is CASSEDSSYNEQFF.

The CDR3 loop reads CASSVNLATTQYF. The CDR3, as DNA: TGTGCCAGCAGTGTCAACCTTGCGACTACGCAGTATTTT. The chain combines TRBV6-4 with TRBJ2-3, with no clear D. CDR1 MRHNA and CDR2 SNTAGT come from the germline V gene. The CDR3 is made up of 13 amino acids. Trimming stripped 4 bases from V and 8 bases from J, with 13 bases between.

The chain is built from TRBV28 and TRBJ2-1, with 14 bases lining up with TRBD2. This CDR3 spans 17 amino acids. Germline CDR1 MDHEN, CDR2 SYDVKM. V lost 6 bases, J lost 1 base, and 5 bases stayed unmatched. CDR3: CASRGTSGSSSYNEQFF. CDR3 nucleotides: TGTGCCAGCAGAGGGACTAGCGGGAGTTCTTCCTACAATGAGCAGTTCTTC. Combining the CDR3 with reference TRBV28 and TRBJ2-1 gives the whole variable domain DVKVTQSSRYLVKRTGEKVFLECVQDMDHENMFWYRQDPGLGLRLIYFSYDVKMKEKGDIPEGYSVSREKKERFSLILESASTNQTSMYLCASRGTSGSSSYNEQFFGPGTRLTVL.

This clone was seen a few times. The chain recombines TRBV5-1 with TRBJ1-5; possible D gene TRBD1, 6 bases. Trimming took off 4 bases at V and 5 bases at J, with 16 bases between the two ends. The germline gives CDR1 SGHRS, CDR2 YFSETQ. The CDR3 loop spans 15 amino acids. The CDR3 sequence is CASSQWGGADQPQHF. The CDR3 DNA sequence: TGCGCCAGCAGCCAATGGGGGGGGGCCGATCAGCCCCAGCATTTT.

The rearrangement uses TRBV5-4 and TRBJ2-6; D is unclear. The length of the CDR3 is 14 residues. V was cut by 2 bases and J by 13 bases, with 16 bases left in between. Germline CDR1 SGHNT, CDR2 YYREEE (reference sequence). CDR3 DNA sequence: TGTGCCAGCAGCTTAGTCGTTTCCCCGACAGTCCTGACTTTC. Translation gives CASSLVVSPTVLTF.

The V and J genes are TRBV28 and TRBJ2-1; D could derive from TRBD1 or TRBD2 (5 bases each). The CDR3 has 15 amino acids. Germline CDR1 is MDHEN and CDR2 is SYDVKM. V lost 1 base to trimming and J lost 6 bases, with 13 bases between them. CDR3 residues: CASSLSREWGNEQFF. The CDR3 region has the DNA TGTGCCAGCAGTTTATCCAGGGAGTGGGGCAATGAGCAGTTCTTC.

V and J are TRBV2 and TRBJ2-7, with D perhaps matching TRBD1 or TRBD2 (6 bases each). The CDR3 has 14 amino acids. The germline V gene encodes CDR1 SNHLY and CDR2 FYNNEI. Trimming shortened V by 1 base and J by 4 bases, and 11 bases separated the two germline ends. CDR3 residues: CASSEGQGRYEQYF. In nucleotides, the CDR3 is TGTGCCAGCAGTGAAGGGCAGGGGAGGTACGAGCAGTACTTC.

The V gene is TRBV18, the J gene TRBJ2-1, with D possibly matching TRBD1 (5 bases). Germline V CDR1 and CDR2: KGHSH, LQKENI. The CDR3 has 14 residues. The V end was cut by 5 bases, the J end by 4 bases, with 12 bases between. The CDR3, as DNA: TGTGCCAGCTCAGGGGCAGGTGAATACAATGAGCAGTTCTTC. It translates to CASSGAGEYNEQFF.

This chain links TRBV2 with TRBJ2-7; 11 nucleotides align to TRBD2. Germline-derived CDR1 and CDR2 are SNHLY and FYNNEI. V was pared by 8 bases and J by 6 bases, with 9 bases of the junction left unmatched. The CDR3 is 14 residues long. The chain's CDR3 is CASGIAGGVAEQYF. In nucleotides, the CDR3 is TGTGCCAGCGGCATAGCGGGAGGGGTCGCCGAGCAGTACTTC.

CDR3 in DNA: TGTGCCAGCAGCCGCAGCGGGGGCACAGATACGCAGTATTTT. This gives the protein CASSRSGGTDTQYF. The gene calls are TRBV7-9 and TRBJ2-3; 7 nucleotides match TRBD2. The germline V gene encodes CDR1 SEHNR and CDR2 FQNEAQ (reference sequence). The CDR3 covers 14 residues. Germline trimming cut 5 bases from V and 1 base from J; bases unmatched to any gene: 3.

The chain employs TRBV5-1 and TRBJ2-1; D gene uncertain. V lost 4 bases and J lost 8, with 10 bases in between. Germline values: CDR1 SGHRS, CDR2 YFSETQ. This CDR3 is built from 12 residues. CDR3 sequence: CASSPGVYEQFF. In DNA form, the CDR3 reads TGCGCCAGCAGCCCTGGGGTCTATGAGCAGTTCTTC.

This clone was picked up one time. The chain combines TRBV27 with TRBJ1-5, with a tentative D call TRBD1 (5 bases). Germline V CDR1 and CDR2: MNHEY, SMNVEV (reference sequence). The CDR3 is 13 amino acids. Deletions cut 3 bases from V and 7 bases from J, with 10 bases between. The CDR3 loop is CASSFGTKQPQHF. CDR3 in DNA: TGTGCCAGCAGTTTCGGGACGAAGCAGCCCCAGCATTTT.

Details on this clone: Sequence at one end of the junction differs from germline and may be a read error. The J gene is TRBJ1-1, the V gene TRBV6-5, with unresolved D. CDR3 size: 16 residues. The germline CDR1 and CDR2 sequences are MNHEY and SVGAGI. CDR3 nucleotides: TGTGCCAGCAGCTACTTGGCGGGTAGGGTGAGCACTGAAGCTTTCTTT. Translating gives CASSYLAGRVSTEAFF.

The V gene is TRBV5-4, the J gene TRBJ2-7; D could derive from TRBD1 or TRBD2 (7 bases each). Germline V lookup: CDR1 SGHNT, CDR2 YYREEE (reference sequence). The CDR3 has 15 residues. The ends were cut back, 4 bases at V and 4 bases at J, with 18 bases in the middle. CDR3: CASSQGGGGAYEQYF. The CDR3 DNA reads as TGTGCCAGCAGCCAGGGGGGAGGGGGCGCGTACGAGCAGTACTTC.

The chain joins TRBV27 to TRBJ2-1; 12 nucleotides match TRBD2. Trimming at V came to 6 bases and at J to 10 bases, leaving 19 bases not matched to a gene. The CDR3 length is 18 residues. Germline CDR1 is MNHEY and CDR2 is SMNVEV (reference sequence). In DNA, the CDR3 is TGTGCCAGCAGGGTAGATTCTAGCGGGAGGGTCGGGAATAGCGAGCAGTTCTTC. Translation gives CASRVDSSGRVGNSEQFF.

This chain links TRBV7-3 with TRBJ2-7; possibly TRBD1 for D (5 bases). The germline V gene has CDR1 SGHTA and CDR2 FQGTGA. V lost 5 bases, J lost 6 bases, and 14 bases lay in between. The CDR3 is made up of 13 amino acids. The CDR3 protein is CASSLLGQGEQYF. For the CDR3, the DNA is TGTGCCAGCAGCCTCCTCGGGCAGGGCGAGCAGTACTTC.

The CDR3 region is CASSWEGSNTGELFF. CDR3 bases: TGTGCCAGCAGTTGGGAGGGAAGTAACACCGGGGAGCTGTTTTTT. The rearrangement uses TRBV6-6 and TRBJ2-2, with 7 bases aligning to TRBD2. Germline V gene data show CDR1 as MNHNY and CDR2 as SVGAGI (reference sequence). The CDR3 has 15 amino acids. J was trimmed by 2 bases and V by 4 bases; bases with no gene match: 4.

This chain joins TRBV12-5 and TRBJ1-1, with D hard to call. Trimming took off 5 bases at V and 2 bases at J, with 12 bases between the two ends. The CDR3 contains 14 residues. Per the germline V gene, CDR1 is LGHNT and CDR2 is FRNRAP. The CDR3 coding sequence is TGTGCTAGTGGTCTCGGAATGGGCAACACTGAAGCTTTCTTT. Translation gives CASGLGMGNTEAFF.

The chain joins TRBV28 to TRBJ1-3; possibly TRBD1 for D (5 bases). Germline V gives CDR1 MDHEN, CDR2 SYDVKM. The CDR3 contains 15 residues. V lost 6 bases to trimming and J lost 4 bases, with 16 bases between them. The chain's CDR3 is CASREAAGRGNTIYF. In DNA form, the CDR3 reads TGTGCCAGCAGGGAGGCGGCAGGGAGGGGAAACACCATATATTTT.

This sequence joins TRBV6-5 and TRBJ2-2; D gene uncertain. Germline values: CDR1 MNHEY, CDR2 SVGAGI. V was pared by 2 bases and J by 3 bases, with 10 bases between. CDR3 length: 15 residues. The CDR3 nucleotides read TGTGCCAGCAGTTACCAAGCCGGGTACACCGGGGAGCTGTTTTTT. This encodes CASSYQAGYTGELFF.